There are a few counts of the clone carrying this T cell receptor (beta chain). Using a J-beta primer mix together with a sample-barcoded 5' primer, a second PCR was run for about 6 to 12 cycles. A minimum of 2.5 million CDR3-containing paired-end reads was obtained for each sample. Each CDR3 protein is one row after TCRdb ran MiXCR on the 5' RACE reads. Among about 970,000 distinct CDR3 sequences listed, 45% to 60% were seen once. Germline V gene sequence: CDR1 SGHTA, CDR2 FQGNSA. The CDR3 runs 12 residues. Trimming took off 5 bases at V and 3 bases at J, with 8 bases between the two ends. The sample comes from a study of blood T cells in healthy people across ages. Healthy Caucasian individuals from Russia aged roughly 6 to 90 were enrolled as donors. Extraction yielded at least 5 micrograms of total RNA per sample.

This chain connects TRBV7-2 to TRBJ2-7; D is unresolved. The TCR comes from an older woman in good health. Sequencing input: blood. CDR3 DNA: TGTGCCAGCAGCGAGAACGTCTACGAGCAGTACTTC. Translated: CASSENVYEQYF.